Presented here are 13 T cell receptor beta chains from one specimen sequenced in a study of CXCR3-negative and CXCR3-positive naive CD8 T cells. Preparation of TRB cDNA libraries relied on 5' RACE carrying UMI labels. TCRdb derives one entry per CDR3 protein from the 5' RACE reads, leaving out DNA. The listing records tens of thousands of distinct CDR3 sequences. The study, taken as a whole, reports: CXCR3-positive naive cells had TRB CDR3s that were more hydrophobic than CXCR3-negative naive cells had.

Their antigen targets remain unknown. The sample taken for sequencing was naive CXCR3+ CD8+ T cells from blood. Subset here: CD45RO-CCR7+CD27+CD95- naive CD8+ T cells expressing CXCR3 (TNR3+). The receptor source for this set is a human donor in good health. Some clones in this sample may be carry-over from other donors' samples.

The chain is built from TRBV28 and TRBJ1-2; TCRdb names TRBD1, which stays unverified in the absence of DNA. The CDR3 is made up of 12 amino acids. Germline V gene data show CDR1 as MDHEN and CDR2 as SYDVKM. CDR3 region: CASSLRGTGYTF.

V and J are TRBV5-1 and TRBJ2-1; TCRdb names TRBD1, which stays unverified in the absence of DNA. Germline CDR1 is SGHRS and CDR2 is YFSETQ. There are 13 residues in the CDR3. CDR3 sequence: CASSFQGGNEQFF. Full variable domain (missing parts from reference TRBV5-1 and TRBJ2-1): KAGVTQTPRYLIKTRGQQVTLSCSPISGHRSVSWYQQTPGQGLQFLFEYFSETQRNKGNFPGRFSGRQFSNSRSEMNVSTLELGDSALYLCASSFQGGNEQFFGPGTRLTVL.

V is TRBV5-4 and J is TRBJ2-7; TCRdb's D gene call, TRBD1, goes unchecked for lack of DNA. The CDR3 loop spans 14 amino acids. The germline CDR1 and CDR2 sequences are SGHNT and YYREEE (reference sequence). This chain's CDR3 is CASSLDYGRDEQYF.

This chain joins TRBV29-1 and TRBJ2-7; TCRdb gives TRBD1 as the D gene, but with no DNA this cannot be confirmed. The CDR3 is 14 amino acids. Germline loops: CDR1 SQVTM, CDR2 ANQGSEA. CDR3 protein: CSASGTGSSYEQYF.

The rearrangement uses TRBV23-1 and TRBJ2-1; TCRdb proposes TRBD1, but this gene call is untestable without DNA. TRBV23-1 is labeled an ORF, and its function is uncertain. This CDR3 is built from 16 residues. CDR3 amino acids: CASSQPRDRAIHEQFF.

The chain is built from TRBV4-3 and TRBJ2-1; TCRdb reports TRBD1, a call that lacks DNA to check it against. This CDR3 has 15 residues. Germline V CDR1 and CDR2: LGHNA, YSLEER. CDR3 region: CASSPGTTIYNEQFF.

The chain combines TRBV6-2 or TRBV6-3 with TRBJ2-2. The CDR3 contains 13 residues. The germline V gene encodes CDR1 MNHEY and CDR2 SVGEGT. The CDR3 region is CASSPTDTGELFF.

This sequence joins TRBV25-1 and TRBJ2-3. Germline V gene lookup returns CDR1 MGHDK and CDR2 SYGVNS. The CDR3 has 12 residues. The CDR3 sequence: CASSGLADTQYF.

The chain joins TRBV7-2 to TRBJ1-1; there is no DNA to check the TCRdb D call of TRBD1. This CDR3 spans 13 amino acids. The germline gives CDR1 SGHTA, CDR2 FQGNSA. The CDR3 here is CASMGGGGTEAFF.

This chain connects TRBV29-1 to TRBJ2-2; the D call of TRBD1 rests on TCRdb alone, since no DNA is present to check it. Germline CDR1 is SQVTM and CDR2 is ANQGSEA. CDR3 length: 16 residues. The CDR3 sequence: CSVPRTGFANTGELFF.

This rearrangement joins TRBV6-2 or TRBV6-3 to TRBJ1-5; TCRdb reports TRBD1, a call that lacks DNA to check it against. The CDR3 has 15 residues. In germline, CDR1 is MNHEY, CDR2 SVGEGT. CDR3 amino acids: CASNPGVYSNQPQHF.

This chain joins TRBV5-6 and TRBJ2-1; no DNA is available, so the TRBD1 call from TCRdb remains unchecked. This CDR3 is 14 amino acids long. Germline V CDR1 and CDR2: SGHDT, YYEEEE. CDR3 sequence: CASSFEGGHNEQFF.

The chain uses TRBV5-5 and TRBJ2-1; TCRdb returns TRBD2, unconfirmable since there is no DNA. The CDR3 extends over 13 amino acids. From germline, CDR1 is SGHKS and CDR2 YYEKEE (reference sequence). Here the CDR3 reads CASSLLAGGLQFF. Complete variable domain (other parts from reference TRBV5-5 and TRBJ2-1): DAGVTQSPTHLIKTRGQQVTLRCSPISGHKSVSWYQQVLGQGPQFIFQYYEKEERGRGNFPDRFSARQFPNYSSELNVNALLLGDSALYLCASSLLAGGLQFFGPGTRLTVL.